The following is a T cell receptor beta chain sequence with its context. These data originate in a study of OX40 agonist ivuxolimab in advanced cancers. The data were produced by immunoSEQ multiplex PCR, yet TCRdb's version contains in-frame clones alone and is incomplete. Altogether around 100,000 clones are present, roughly 90% being singletons, with the ten largest covering approximately 0.55%. Losses at the gene ends were 5 bases for V and 5 bases for J; bases not matched to a gene: 11. The germline V gene has CDR1 SGHTA and CDR2 FQGTGA. The CDR3 totals 16 residues. This sequence joins TRBV7-3 and TRBJ2-5; 10 bases are shared with TRBD2. The source of this sequence is an adult with an advanced solid tumor such as melanoma, head and neck, liver or kidney cancer. Here the sequenced sample was CD4+ or CD8+ T cells sorted from blood, taken in a trial of the OX40 agonist ivuxolimab. CDR3 DNA: TGTGCCAGCAGCCCGACGAGCGGGAGGGCCGCGGAGACCCAGTACTTC. The encoded protein is CASSPTSGRAAETQYF.